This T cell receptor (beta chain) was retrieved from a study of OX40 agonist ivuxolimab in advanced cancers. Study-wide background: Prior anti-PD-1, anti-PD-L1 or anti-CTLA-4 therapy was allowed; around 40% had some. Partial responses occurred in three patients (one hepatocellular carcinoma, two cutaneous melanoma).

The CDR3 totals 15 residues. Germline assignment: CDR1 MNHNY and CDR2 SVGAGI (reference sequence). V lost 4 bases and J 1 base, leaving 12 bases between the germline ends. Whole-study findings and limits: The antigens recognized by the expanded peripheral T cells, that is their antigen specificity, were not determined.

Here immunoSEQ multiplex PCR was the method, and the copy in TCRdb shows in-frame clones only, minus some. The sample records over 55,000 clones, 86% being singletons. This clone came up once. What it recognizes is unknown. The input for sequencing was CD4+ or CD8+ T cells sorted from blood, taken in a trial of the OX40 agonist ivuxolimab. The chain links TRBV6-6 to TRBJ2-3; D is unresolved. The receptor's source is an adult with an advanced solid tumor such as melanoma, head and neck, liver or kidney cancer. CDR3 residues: CASSFSTPGTDTQYF. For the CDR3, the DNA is TGTGCCAGCAGTTTTAGCACTCCCGGCACAGATACGCAGTATTTT.